Each of the 5 T cell receptor beta chains below was sequenced from the same sample in a study of T-cell reconstitution after alpha-beta-depleted transplantation in children (dated by TCRdb to the mid-2010s). Receptor libraries were prepared by PCR. Sequencing used an Illumina HiSeq 2500. TCR libraries were prepared with molecular barcoding, using unique molecular identifiers to normalize TCRbeta repertoire quantification. Through fastp at Q25 and MiXCR, TCRdb rebuilt clones from the public reads, retaining in-frame beta chains. Entries that share a CDR3 protein sequence are merged under the most common genes and DNA. Here the sample has approximately 190,000 distinct CDR3 sequences; under 8.5% occur a single time. The ten largest clones add up to less than 40% of the sample. The treatment or condition label corresponds to: allogeneic hematopoietic cell transplantation with graft depleted of TCRalphabeta T cells and CD19 B cells.

The sample in question was PBMCs, mostly from graft donor cells, obtained 360 days after TCRalphabeta/CD19-depleted stem cell transplant. Source of these receptors: a male patient aged 2-10 years who had a stem cell transplant for acute myeloid leukemia, so the T cells may come from the graft donor.

In this sample, this clonotype turned up many times. V usage is TRBV7-3 and J usage is TRBJ2-1; a weak D match, TRBD1 (6 bases). Looked up from germline, CDR1 is SGHTA and CDR2 is FQGTGA. This CDR3 is 15 amino acids long. Trimming took 4 bases from V and 2 from J, leaving 12 bases between them. The CDR3 reads CASSSRGGTYNEQFF. The CDR3 DNA reads TGTGCCAGCAGCTCACGAGGGGGAACCTACAATGAGCAGTTCTTC.

This clonotype came up many times. J is TRBJ2-2 and V is TRBV12-3 or TRBV12-4, with D maybe TRBD2 (6 bases). The ends were cut back, 2 bases at V and 5 bases at J, with 9 bases in the middle. The CDR3 loop spans 14 amino acids. The CDR3 reads CASSLRGGTGELFF. As DNA, the CDR3 is TGTGCCAGCAGTTTACGGGGAGGAACCGGGGAGCTGTTTTTT.

This clonotype was counted at least ten times. The V and J genes are TRBV29-1 and TRBJ2-1, with D unresolved. Germline CDR1 reads SQVTM; CDR2 reads ANQGSEA. The V gene lost 4 bases and the J gene lost 15 bases, with 16 bases spanning the gap. The CDR3 is made up of 11 amino acids. The chain's CDR3 is CSVVTRNSGFF. DNA of the CDR3: TGCAGCGTTGTAACGCGAAATTCAGGGTTCTTC.

The V gene is TRBV2, the J gene TRBJ2-1, with 10 nucleotides matching TRBD1. V was pared by 8 bases and J by 6 bases, with 1 base of the junction left unmatched. The CDR3 loop spans 12 amino acids. The germline V gene has CDR1 SNHLY and CDR2 FYNNEI. The CDR3: CASGTGVNEQFF. Here the CDR3 DNA reads TGTGCCAGCGGGACAGGGGTCAATGAGCAGTTCTTC.

This clonotype came up a few times. V gene TRBV12-3 or TRBV12-4 combines with J gene TRBJ1-3; D is uncertain. CDR3 length: 13 residues. V shed 0 bases and J shed 10 bases, with 10 bases lying between them. The chain's CDR3 is CASSLATQRTIYF. CDR3 nucleotides: TGTGCCAGCAGTTTAGCCACACAGCGGACCATATATTTT.